A selection of T cell receptor beta chains follows, all from one sample in a study of CD8 T cells in Susac syndrome. MiXCR, run by TCRdb on the immunoSEQ multiplex PCR reads, gives a single entry per CDR3 protein. The data contain about 430,000 distinct CDR3 sequences, more than 70% of them singletons. Source material: CD8+ T cells from PBMCs. The receptors shown here come from a human donor with multiple sclerosis. Each CDR3 is given with its conserved first and last residue. D genes are given only for firm matches. Rows may omit the clone size; those that give it use once, few, many or a size class.

clone size: .
V gene: TRBV30
J gene: TRBJ1-2
D gene: .
CDR3 DNA: TGTGCCTGGAGTGACGGGGTTGACTATGGCTACACCTTC
CDR3 protein: CAWSDGVDYGYTF

clone size: .
V gene: TRBV4-1
J gene: TRBJ2-7
D gene: TRBD1
CDR3 DNA: TGCGCCAGCAGCCGCGGGGACAGGGGGCAGGAAGAGCAGTACTTC
CDR3 protein: CASSRGDRGQEEQYF

clone size: .
V gene: TRBV9
J gene: TRBJ2-7
D gene: .
CDR3 DNA: TGTGCCAGCAGCGTAGGGGGGGCTTACTACGAGCAGTACTTC
CDR3 protein: CASSVGGAYYEQYF

clone size: few
V gene: TRBV6-1
J gene: TRBJ2-5
D gene: .
CDR3 DNA: TGTGCCAGCAGTCCGCCCTCTGACGTAGAGACCCAGTACTTC
CDR3 protein: CASSPPSDVETQYF

clone size: .
V gene: TRBV7-6
J gene: TRBJ1-4
D gene: .
CDR3 DNA: TGTGCCAGCAGCGCGGAGGGGGGAGACTCCCGGGTCCCTTCGGCAGAAAAACTGTTTTTT
CDR3 protein: CASSAEGGDSRVPSAEKLFF

clone size: .
V gene: TRBV4-2
J gene: TRBJ2-1
D gene: .
CDR3 DNA: TGTGCCAGCAGCCAAGATCGGTATGAGGACTCCTCCTACAATGAGCAGTTCTTC
CDR3 protein: CASSQDRYEDSSYNEQFF

clone size: .
V gene: TRBV30
J gene: TRBJ1-6
D gene: .
CDR3 DNA: TGTGCCTGGAAAGAGGCGTTATATAATTCACCCCTCCACTTT
CDR3 protein: CAWKEALYNSPLHF

clone size: .
V gene: TRBV19
J gene: TRBJ2-5
D gene: .
CDR3 DNA: TGTGCCAGTAGTATCGGGGGAGAGACCCAGTACTTC
CDR3 protein: CASSIGGETQYF

clone size: few
V gene: TRBV12-3/TRBV12-4
J gene: TRBJ2-7
D gene: .
CDR3 DNA: TGTGCCAGCAGTTTCGGCTTCTACGAGCAGTACTTC
CDR3 protein: CASSFGFYEQYF

clone size: .
V gene: TRBV28
J gene: TRBJ1-5
D gene: .
CDR3 DNA: TGTGCCAGCAGTTTATACAGGTTTAGCAATCAGCCCCAGCATTTT
CDR3 protein: CASSLYRFSNQPQHF